Listed below are T cell receptor beta chains from one sample, sequenced in a study of vaccination effects on CD4 cells after COVID-19. Antigens of these TCRs are unknown. Sequencing used immunoSEQ multiplex PCR; TCRdb keeps in-frame clones, though not all of them. Of tens of thousands of clones in the sample, approximately 70% were seen once. This specimen was CD4+ T cells from PBMCs cultured with a peptide pool, taken before COVID-19 vaccination. Receptor source: a human donor who had a prior SARS-CoV-2 infection. The CDR3 runs from the conserved cysteine through the conserved F or W. Each record gives: V gene, J gene, D gene, clone size, CDR3 protein, CDR3 DNA. The D gene is left open where the match is weak. Rows may omit the clone size; those that give it use once, few, many or a size class.

V: TRBV18; J: TRBJ1-2; D: TRBD1; size: -; CDR3: CASSWQISTGVGGYTF; DNA: TGTGCCAGCTCATGGCAAATCTCGACAGGGGTCGGTGGCTACACCTTC
V: TRBV2; J: TRBJ1-2; D: -; size: -; CDR3: CASSPYGIGTYTF; DNA: TGTGCCAGCAGTCCCTACGGTATTGGGACCTACACCTTC
V: TRBV5-6; J: TRBJ2-7; D: TRBD1; size: -; CDR3: CASSLGQGAYEQYF; DNA: TGTGCCAGCAGCCTGGGACAGGGGGCCTACGAGCAGTACTTC
V: TRBV20-1; J: TRBJ2-1; D: TRBD2; size: -; CDR3: CRVAGYNEQFF; DNA: TGCAGAGTAGCGGGCTACAATGAGCAGTTCTTC
V: TRBV4-3; J: TRBJ1-1; D: -; size: -; CDR3: CASSQEGRTDLNTEAFF; DNA: TGCGCCAGCAGCCAAGAGGGTCGGACAGACCTGAACACTGAAGCTTTCTTT
V: TRBV11-3; J: TRBJ2-7; D: -; size: few; CDR3: CASSVSQGNYEQYF; DNA: TGTGCCAGCAGCGTATCACAGGGAAACTACGAGCAGTACTTC
V: TRBV6-5; J: TRBJ2-7; D: -; size: -; CDR3: CASRALTGEQYF; DNA: TGTGCCAGCAGAGCCTTGACCGGCGAGCAGTACTTC
V: TRBV9; J: TRBJ2-2; D: TRBD2; size: -; CDR3: CASSVASGIRAGELFF; DNA: TGTGCCAGCAGCGTCGCAAGCGGGATCCGGGCCGGGGAGCTGTTTTTT
V: TRBV29-1; J: TRBJ1-1; D: -; size: -; CDR3: CRHWRGKNTEAFF; DNA: TGCAGGCATTGGCGGGGGAAAAACACTGAAGCTTTCTTT
V: TRBV19; J: TRBJ2-1; D: TRBD2; size: few; CDR3: CASRTIAGGPYNEQFF; DNA: TGTGCCAGTAGGACTATAGCGGGAGGGCCCTACAATGAGCAGTTCTTC
V: TRBV5-6; J: TRBJ2-5; D: -; size: once; CDR3: CASSYGLMYQETQYF; DNA: TGTGCCAGCAGCTACGGACTCATGTACCAAGAGACCCAGTACTTC
V: TRBV15; J: TRBJ2-2; D: -; size: -; CDR3: CAASHANTGELFF; DNA: TGTGCCGCCTCACACGCGAACACCGGGGAGCTGTTTTTT
V: TRBV12-5; J: TRBJ2-5; D: -; size: -; CDR3: CASGKPGSLQETQYF; DNA: TGTGCTAGTGGAAAACCGGGCTCTCTGCAAGAGACCCAGTACTTC
V: TRBV4-2; J: TRBJ2-7; D: -; size: -; CDR3: CASSQPWGVAYEQYF; DNA: TGTGCCAGCAGCCAACCCTGGGGGGTGGCCTACGAGCAGTACTTC
V: TRBV21-1; J: TRBJ2-5; D: -; size: -; CDR3: CASRSRTGRETQYF; DNA: TGTGCCAGCAGGTCGCGGACAGGGAGAGAGACCCAGTACTTC
V: TRBV12-5; J: TRBJ1-5; D: TRBD1; size: -; CDR3: CASGTGGNQPQHF; DNA: TGTGCTAGTGGGACAGGGGGTAATCAGCCCCAGCATTTT
V: TRBV5-1; J: TRBJ1-3; D: -; size: few; CDR3: CASSLGSALGNTIYF; DNA: TGCGCCAGCAGCTTGGGTTCAGCGCTTGGAAACACCATATATTTT
V: TRBV15; J: TRBJ2-7; D: TRBD1; size: -; CDR3: CATSRAGQAYEQYF; DNA: TGTGCCACCAGCAGAGCGGGACAGGCATACGAGCAGTACTTC
V: TRBV24-1; J: TRBJ1-2; D: -; size: -; CDR3: CATSDSGHAEIVYGYTF; DNA: TGTGCCACCAGTGACTCCGGACACGCGGAAATTGTCTATGGCTACACCTTC
V: TRBV5-4; J: TRBJ1-6; D: -; size: few; CDR3: CASSFSRDNSPLHF; DNA: TGTGCCAGCAGCTTCTCCCGGGATAATTCACCCCTCCACTTT
V: TRBV7-3; J: TRBJ1-6; D: -; size: few; CDR3: CASSFRGRVVIHSPLHF; DNA: TGTGCCAGCAGCTTTCGGGGGCGGGTAGTTATTCATTCACCCCTCCACTTT
V: TRBV2; J: TRBJ2-5; D: TRBD1; size: -; CDR3: CASSRDREIQETQYF; DNA: TGTGCCAGCAGTAGGGACAGGGAAATACAAGAGACCCAGTACTTC
V: TRBV28; J: TRBJ1-4; D: TRBD1; size: few; CDR3: CASSFNGQGTEKLFF; DNA: TGTGCCAGCAGTTTTAACGGACAGGGGACTGAAAAACTGTTTTTT
V: TRBV5-1; J: TRBJ2-2; D: -; size: -; CDR3: CASSLDEFNTGELFF; DNA: TGCGCCAGCAGCTTGGACGAATTCAACACCGGGGAGCTGTTTTTT
V: TRBV12-3/TRBV12-4; J: TRBJ2-3; D: -; size: -; CDR3: CASSSESDTQYF; DNA: TGTGCCAGCAGTTCCGAGTCAGATACGCAGTATTTT
V: TRBV7-8; J: TRBJ2-3; D: TRBD1; size: -; CDR3: CASSPSPGQGRGDTQYF; DNA: TGTGCCAGCAGCCCGTCACCAGGACAGGGCCGTGGAGATACGCAGTATTTT
V: TRBV7-2; J: TRBJ2-5; D: TRBD2; size: -; CDR3: CASSFFGLASQLNQETQYF; DNA: TGTGCCAGCAGCTTCTTCGGACTAGCCTCACAGCTAAACCAAGAGACCCAGTACTTC
V: TRBV4-1; J: TRBJ1-3; D: TRBD1; size: -; CDR3: CASSHPRTGSGSGNTIYF; DNA: TGCGCCAGCAGCCACCCCCGGACAGGGTCCGGCTCTGGAAACACCATATATTTT
V: TRBV4-1; J: TRBJ2-1; D: -; size: -; CDR3: CASSQGPLAGRDAYNEQFF; DNA: TGCGCCAGCAGCCAAGGCCCCTTAGCCGGGAGAGACGCCTACAATGAGCAGTTCTTC
V: TRBV18; J: TRBJ1-1; D: TRBD1; size: -; CDR3: CASSPRQGDFEAFF; DNA: TGTGCCAGCTCCCCCCGACAGGGGGATTTTGAAGCTTTCTTT
V: TRBV19; J: TRBJ2-1; D: TRBD2; size: -; CDR3: CASATSGSNNEQFF; DNA: TGTGCCAGCGCGACTAGCGGGAGCAATAATGAGCAGTTCTTC
V: TRBV4-3; J: TRBJ2-1; D: -; size: few; CDR3: CASSQELRDEQFF; DNA: TGCGCCAGCAGCCAAGAACTGAGGGATGAGCAGTTCTTC
V: TRBV7-6; J: TRBJ2-7; D: TRBD1; size: -; CDR3: CASSQGTGEGYEQYF; DNA: TGTGCCAGCAGCCAAGGGACAGGGGAGGGTTACGAGCAGTACTTC
V: TRBV10-3; J: TRBJ2-1; D: -; size: -; CDR3: CAISDPSAPYNEQFF; DNA: TGTGCCATCAGTGACCCTAGCGCGCCCTACAATGAGCAGTTCTTC
V: TRBV13; J: TRBJ1-1; D: -; size: -; CDR3: CASSLVAAPKAFF; DNA: TGTGCCAGCAGCTTAGTAGCGGCCCCGAAAGCTTTCTTT
V: TRBV5-4; J: TRBJ1-1; D: -; size: -; CDR3: CASSFAGGVYTEAFF; DNA: TGTGCCAGCAGCTTCGCAGGAGGAGTTTACACTGAAGCTTTCTTT
V: TRBV6-2/TRBV6-3; J: TRBJ1-1; D: TRBD1; size: once; CDR3: CASSSDRGILAFF; DNA: TGTGCCAGCAGTTCGGACAGGGGAATATTAGCTTTCTTT
V: TRBV5-1; J: TRBJ2-1; D: -; size: -; CDR3: CASRPGTGIASSGSYNEQFF; DNA: TGCGCCAGCAGACCCGGGACAGGGATAGCTAGCAGCGGGAGTTACAATGAGCAGTTCTTC
V: TRBV10-3; J: TRBJ1-3; D: -; size: -; CDR3: CAISESNFIRGTGNTIYF; DNA: TGTGCCATCAGTGAGTCGAATTTCATTCGGGGGACTGGAAACACCATATATTTT
V: TRBV11-2; J: TRBJ2-4; D: TRBD2; size: -; CDR3: CASSSGLAGTLAKNIQYF; DNA: TGTGCCAGCAGCTCCGGACTAGCGGGAACACTAGCCAAAAACATTCAGTACTTC
V: TRBV19; J: TRBJ2-2; D: -; size: -; CDR3: CASSIYETPTGELFF; DNA: TGTGCCAGTAGTATATATGAGACTCCCACCGGGGAGCTGTTTTTT
V: TRBV5-1; J: TRBJ2-3; D: TRBD1; size: -; CDR3: CASRTGTGTSTDTQYF; DNA: TGCGCCAGCCGAACCGGGACAGGGACTAGCACAGATACGCAGTATTTT
V: TRBV10-1; J: TRBJ1-3; D: -; size: once; CDR3: CASSGLRLSGNTIYF; DNA: TGCGCCAGCAGTGGTTTAAGGCTGAGTGGAAACACCATATATTTT
V: TRBV6-1; J: TRBJ2-6; D: -; size: -; CDR3: CASSEGVSGANVLTF; DNA: TGTGCCAGCAGTGAAGGCGTCTCTGGGGCCAACGTCCTGACTTTC
V: TRBV7-8; J: TRBJ1-1; D: -; size: -; CDR3: CASRGRIGGNTEAFF; DNA: TGTGCCAGTCGAGGGAGGATCGGAGGGAACACTGAAGCTTTCTTT
V: TRBV18; J: TRBJ2-5; D: -; size: -; CDR3: CASSQGNQETQYF; DNA: TGTGCCAGCTCCCAGGGAAACCAAGAGACCCAGTACTTC
V: TRBV7-6; J: TRBJ2-1; D: TRBD2; size: -; CDR3: CASSPGTSGGQYRNEQFF; DNA: TGTGCCAGCAGCCCGGGGACTAGCGGGGGCCAGTACAGGAATGAGCAGTTCTTC
V: TRBV20-1; J: TRBJ2-3; D: -; size: -; CDR3: CSASDGTSGDTQYF; DNA: TGCAGTGCTAGTGATGGGACATCAGGAGATACGCAGTATTTT
V: TRBV5-5; J: TRBJ2-1; D: -; size: -; CDR3: CASSLEWGDNEQFF; DNA: TGTGCCAGCAGCTTGGAATGGGGAGACAATGAGCAGTTCTTC
V: TRBV2; J: TRBJ2-2; D: -; size: -; CDR3: CASRISGELFF; DNA: TGTGCCAGCCGTATCAGCGGGGAGCTGTTTTTT
V: TRBV30; J: TRBJ1-3; D: TRBD1; size: -; CDR3: CAWRRTGSLYSGNTIYF; DNA: TGTGCCTGGAGGCGGACAGGGTCCCTCTACTCTGGAAACACCATATATTTT
V: TRBV7-8; J: TRBJ2-1; D: TRBD1; size: -; CDR3: CASSSQPGQGYREQFF; DNA: TGTGCCAGCAGCTCCCAACCGGGACAGGGGTACCGTGAGCAGTTCTTC
V: TRBV9; J: TRBJ2-1; D: TRBD1; size: -; CDR3: CASSPRTGTSYNEQFF; DNA: TGTGCCAGCAGCCCCCGGACAGGGACCTCCTACAATGAGCAGTTCTTC